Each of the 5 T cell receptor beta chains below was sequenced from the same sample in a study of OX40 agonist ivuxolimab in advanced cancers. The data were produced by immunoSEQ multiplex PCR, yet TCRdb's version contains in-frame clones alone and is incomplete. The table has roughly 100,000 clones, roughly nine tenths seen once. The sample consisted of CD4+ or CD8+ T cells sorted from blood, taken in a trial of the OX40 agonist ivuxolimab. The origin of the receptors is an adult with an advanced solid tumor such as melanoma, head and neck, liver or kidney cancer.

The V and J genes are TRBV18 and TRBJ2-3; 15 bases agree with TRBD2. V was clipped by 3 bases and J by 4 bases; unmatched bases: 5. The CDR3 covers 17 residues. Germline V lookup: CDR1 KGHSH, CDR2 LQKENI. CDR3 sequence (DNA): TGTGCCAGCTCACCCCCTGGACTAGCGGGGGGGCCAGATACGCAGTATTTT. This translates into CASSPPGLAGGPDTQYF.

The CDR3 bases are TGTGCCACCAGCAGAGAAGGGACTAGCGGGGGTCGGGATACGCAGTATTTT. It is translated as CATSREGTSGGRDTQYF. The chain joins TRBV15 to TRBJ2-3; 14 bases line up with TRBD2. CDR3 length: 17 residues. The V gene end was trimmed by 0 bases and the J gene end by 6 bases; junction bases not matched to a gene: 5. From germline, CDR1 is LNHNV and CDR2 YYDKDF (reference sequence).

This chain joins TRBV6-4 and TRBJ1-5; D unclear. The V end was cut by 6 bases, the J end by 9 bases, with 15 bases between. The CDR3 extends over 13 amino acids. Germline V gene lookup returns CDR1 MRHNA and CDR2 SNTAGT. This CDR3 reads CASRQLGVSPQHF. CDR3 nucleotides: TGTGCCAGCAGGCAGTTAGGCGTATCGCCCCAGCATTTT.

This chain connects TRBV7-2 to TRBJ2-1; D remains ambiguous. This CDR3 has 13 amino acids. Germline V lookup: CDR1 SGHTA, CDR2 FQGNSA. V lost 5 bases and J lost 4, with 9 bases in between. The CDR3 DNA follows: TGTGCCAGCAGCCCACAAGCTTACAATGAGCAGTTCTTC. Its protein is CASSPQAYNEQFF.

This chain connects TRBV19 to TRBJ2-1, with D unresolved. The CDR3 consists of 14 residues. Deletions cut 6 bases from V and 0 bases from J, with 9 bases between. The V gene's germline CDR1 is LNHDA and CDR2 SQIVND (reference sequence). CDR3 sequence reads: CASRQPSSYNEQFF. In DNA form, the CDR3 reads TGTGCCAGTAGACAGCCCAGCTCCTACAATGAGCAGTTCTTC.